These 25 T cell receptor beta chains were sequenced from one sample in a study of blood T cell repertoires in COVID-19. The repertoire was sequenced with immunoSEQ multiplex PCR; TCRdb's copy has only in-frame clones and lacks some. The sample lists around 150,000 clones, 90% to 95% seen once, with just under 2% in the top ten. Material: peripheral blood. These receptors all come from a woman between 55 and 75 years old with COVID-19, enrolled during active disease.

The chain couples TRBV13 to TRBJ2-3, with 7 bases that match TRBD1. Per the germline V gene, CDR1 is PRHDT and CDR2 is FYEKMQ (reference sequence). V lost 5 bases to trimming and J lost 5 bases; unmatched junction nucleotides: 4. The CDR3 length is 13 residues. The CDR3 here is CASSPGGLDTQYF. CDR3 DNA: TGTGCCAGCAGCCCAGGGGGATTAGATACGCAGTATTTT.

The chain employs TRBV21-1 and TRBJ2-1; TRBD1 was called by the table and not checked on the DNA. TRBV21-1 is recorded as a pseudogene. CDR3 length equals 16 residues. Here the CDR3 reads CASSKNGTGSDNEQFF. The CDR3 nucleotides read TGTGCCAGCAGCAAAAACGGGACAGGGTCAGACAATGAGCAGTTCTTC.

The chain employs TRBV9 and TRBJ2-1; weak D call: TRBD1 (6 bases). CDR1 is SGDLS, CDR2 YYNGEE, per germline. This CDR3 has 16 residues. V lost 3 bases and J lost 0, with 13 bases in between. CDR3 loop: CASSEDRRSSYNEQFF. The CDR3 nucleotides read TGTGCCAGCAGCGAAGACAGGAGGAGCTCCTACAATGAGCAGTTCTTC.

This chain connects TRBV6-5 to TRBJ1-2, with D perhaps TRBD1 (5 bases). The CDR3 loop spans 15 amino acids. V lost 6 bases and J lost 4, with 18 bases in between. The germline V gene encodes CDR1 MNHEY and CDR2 SVGAGI. The CDR3 loop reads CASRLGHLRSYGYTF. In DNA form, the CDR3 reads TGTGCCAGCAGACTCGGACACCTAAGGAGCTATGGCTACACCTTC.

This clone was seen a few times. This sequence joins TRBV7-2 and TRBJ2-7; 9 bases align to TRBD1. The CDR3 length is 13 residues. Germline CDR1 SGHTA, CDR2 FQGNSA. V was clipped by 5 bases and J by 2 bases; unmatched bases: 1. The CDR3 region has the DNA TGTGCCAGCAGCCGGGACAGGGCCTACGAGCAGTACTTC. Translation gives CASSRDRAYEQYF. The full variable domain, rest sourced from reference TRBV7-2 and TRBJ2-7, is GAGVSQSPSNKVTEKGKDVELRCDPISGHTALYWYRQSLGQGLEFLIYFQGNSAPDKSGLPSDRFSAERTGGSVSTLTIQRTQQEDSAVYLCASSRDRAYEQYFGPGTRLTVT.

This clone has only one observation. The chain has TRBV12-3 or TRBV12-4 and TRBJ2-7; TRBD1 matches 7 bases. V was clipped by 10 bases and J by 6 bases; unmatched bases: 9. The CDR3 runs 12 residues. The CDR3 protein is CAIGTGVGEQYF. CDR3 nucleotide sequence: TGTGCCATCGGAACAGGGGTGGGCGAGCAGTACTTC.

The chain is built from TRBV3-1 (or the pseudogene TRBV3-2) and TRBJ1-2; 8 bases align to TRBD1. The CDR3 runs 14 residues. The V gene's germline CDR1 is LGHDT and CDR2 YNNKEL (reference sequence). Trimming at V came to 4 bases and at J to 8 bases, leaving 9 bases not matched to a gene. The CDR3 spells CASSPGQGREGYTF. The CDR3, as DNA: TGTGCCAGCAGCCCCGGACAGGGCAGAGAGGGCTACACCTTC.

The V gene is TRBV6-5, the J gene TRBJ2-5; no clear D. CDR3 length: 14 amino acids. V gave up 7 bases and J gave up 6 bases, with 18 bases separating them. The germline gives CDR1 MNHEY, CDR2 SVGAGI. In nucleotides, the CDR3 is TGTGCCAGCACCCTAACCCATCCCCCGAAGACCCAGTACTTC. Residues: CASTLTHPPKTQYF.

J is TRBJ1-1 and V is TRBV6-5, with a possible D match to TRBD1 (6 bases). Germline loops: CDR1 MNHEY, CDR2 SVGAGI. The CDR3 extends over 15 amino acids. The V end was cut by 6 bases, the J end by 1 base, with 15 bases between. In DNA, the CDR3 is TGTGCCAGCAGACCAATACAGGGAAAGAACACTGAAGCTTTCTTT. Translated, it gives CASRPIQGKNTEAFF.

The rearrangement uses TRBV25-1 and TRBJ2-2; 8 bases agree with TRBD2. CDR3 length: 15 amino acids. V was pared by 3 bases and J by 4 bases, with 4 bases of the junction left unmatched. In germline, CDR1 is MGHDK, CDR2 SYGVNS. The CDR3 loop reads CASSEGLVSTGELFF. The CDR3 DNA follows: TGTGCCAGCAGTGAGGGACTAGTCAGCACCGGGGAGCTGTTTTTT.

The rearrangement joins TRBV11-3 to TRBJ2-1; no clear D. The CDR3 is made up of 15 amino acids. From germline, CDR1 is SGHNT and CDR2 YENEEA. Trimming removed 4 bases at V and 5 bases at J, with 15 bases between. CDR3 DNA sequence: TGTGCCAGCAGCTCCTCACCTTGGGCCGACAATGAGCAGTTCTTC. This gives the protein CASSSSPWADNEQFF.

This chain uses TRBV10-3 with TRBJ2-5; D is undetermined. The CDR3 length is 13 residues. Trimming pared 10 bases from V and 5 bases from J, leaving 17 bases between. Germline-derived CDR1 and CDR2 are ENHRY and SYGVKD. CDR3 residues: CATLEARGETQYF. In DNA form, the CDR3 reads TGTGCCACTCTGGAAGCGCGCGGCGAGACCCAGTACTTC.

The J gene is TRBJ2-7, the V gene TRBV7-2; D ambiguous. Trimming removed 1 base from V and 2 bases from J, with 12 bases in between. Germline V gene sequence: CDR1 SGHTA, CDR2 FQGNSA. The CDR3 covers 15 residues. CDR3 DNA: TGTGCCAGCAGCTTAGGCTCCCGACATACCTACGAGCAGTACTTC. It translates to CASSLGSRHTYEQYF.

For the CDR3, the DNA is TGTGCCAGCAGCCAAGAAATGGGCCGTAATGAAAAACTGTTTTTT. This translates into CASSQEMGRNEKLFF. The chain recombines TRBV4-2 with TRBJ1-4, with unresolved D. The germline V gene has CDR1 LGHNA and CDR2 YNFKEQ. Trimming took off 0 bases at V and 4 bases at J, with 9 bases between the two ends. The CDR3 has 15 amino acids.

V is TRBV18 and J is TRBJ1-5; D may be TRBD1 (5 bases). This CDR3 comprises 14 residues. V was clipped by 5 bases and J by 4 bases, with 12 bases between them. Per germline, CDR1 KGHSH and CDR2 LQKENI. CDR3 sequence (DNA): TGTGCCAGCTCAGTTCAGGGAGGTAATCAGCCCCAGCATTTT. As protein: CASSVQGGNQPQHF.

The chain uses TRBV5-1 and TRBJ2-4; TRBD1 aligns across 9 bases. V lost 4 bases, J lost 8 bases, and 7 bases stayed unmatched. The CDR3 covers 14 residues. Germline V gene sequence: CDR1 SGHRS, CDR2 YFSETQ. DNA for the CDR3: TGCGCCAGCAGCACGGGACAGGGTTTTGACATTCAGTACTTC. Its translation is CASSTGQGFDIQYF. Full variable domain (missing parts from reference TRBV5-1 and TRBJ2-4): KAGVTQTPRYLIKTRGQQVTLSCSPISGHRSVSWYQQTPGQGLQFLFEYFSETQRNKGNFPGRFSGRQFSNSRSEMNVSTLELGDSALYLCASSTGQGFDIQYFGAGTRLSVL.

V and J are TRBV14 and TRBJ1-1, with D possibly being TRBD1 (5 bases). Trimming took off 4 bases at V and 0 bases at J, with 15 bases between the two ends. The CDR3 contains 16 residues. The germline V gene has CDR1 SGHDN and CDR2 FVKESK. CDR3 residues: CASSPLGGKMNTEAFF. CDR3 nucleotides: TGTGCCAGCAGCCCCCTCGGGGGGAAGATGAACACTGAAGCTTTCTTT.

V usage is TRBV19 and J usage is TRBJ2-1, with 12 nucleotides matching TRBD1. The length of the CDR3 is 16 residues. V shed 4 bases and J 7 bases; nucleotides not matched to a gene: 8. Germline CDR1 LNHDA, CDR2 SQIVND (reference sequence). CDR3 sequence (DNA): TGTGCCAGTAGTAATACCGGGACAGGGGGCAGGAATGAGCAGTTCTTC. This encodes CASSNTGTGGRNEQFF.

This chain links TRBV27 with TRBJ1-2, with D tentatively TRBD1 (6 bases). Trimming removed 0 bases from V and 4 bases from J, with 15 bases in between. This CDR3 spans 16 amino acids. Germline assignment: CDR1 MNHEY and CDR2 SMNVEV (reference sequence). The CDR3 sequence: CASSLSYADSFYGYTF. The CDR3 DNA sequence: TGTGCCAGCAGTTTATCGTACGCGGACAGCTTCTATGGCTACACCTTC.

The chain carries TRBV18 and TRBJ1-2; 11 bases map to TRBD1. J was trimmed by 6 bases and V by 6 bases; bases with no gene match: 3. Germline CDR1 KGHSH, CDR2 LQKENI. This CDR3 is 13 amino acids long. CDR3 loop: CASSRTGGDGYTF. In DNA, the CDR3 is TGTGCCAGCTCTCGGACAGGGGGCGATGGCTACACCTTC.

V gene TRBV6-5 combines with J gene TRBJ1-3; 9 positions match TRBD1. Losses at the gene ends were 6 bases for V and 3 bases for J; bases not matched to a gene: 6. Germline V CDR1 and CDR2: MNHEY, SVGAGI. The CDR3 is 15 amino acids. Here the CDR3 reads CASSRTGGGGNTIYF. Here the CDR3 DNA reads TGTGCCAGCAGCCGCACAGGGGGCGGTGGAAACACCATATATTTT.

The gene calls are TRBV5-1 and TRBJ1-3; 9 bases agree with TRBD1. The CDR3 spans 15 residues. After removal of 4 bases from V and 4 bases from J, the junction contained 6 bases not matched to a gene. Germline CDR1 and CDR2: SGHRS and YFSETQ. For the CDR3, the DNA is TGCGCCAGCAGCGCACGGACAGGGGACGGAAACACCATATATTTT. Amino acids: CASSARTGDGNTIYF.

The chain employs TRBV7-9 and TRBJ2-6; D might be TRBD1 (5 bases). Germline V gene sequence: CDR1 SEHNR, CDR2 FQNEAQ (reference sequence). CDR3 length: 19 amino acids. V lost 4 bases, J lost 1 base, and 20 bases lay in between. The CDR3 nucleotides read TGTGCCAGCAGCTCTAACAGGTTACCGAAATCGTCTGGGGCCAACGTCCTGACTTTC. Amino acids: CASSSNRLPKSSGANVLTF.

The CDR3 protein is CSVRRERNTGELFF. Here the CDR3 DNA reads TGCAGCGTGCGGAGGGAACGGAACACCGGGGAGCTGTTTTTT. The chain carries TRBV29-1 and TRBJ2-2; tentative D call: TRBD2 (6 bases). CDR1 SQVTM and CDR2 ANQGSEA come from the germline V gene. The CDR3 consists of 14 residues. Trimming removed 6 bases from V and 1 base from J, with 12 bases in between.

The chain is built from TRBV6-4 and TRBJ2-2; no clear D. This CDR3 has 14 residues. Per germline, CDR1 MRHNA and CDR2 SNTAGT. V was cut by 0 bases and J by 4 bases, with 6 bases left in between. The CDR3 DNA sequence: TGTGCCAGCAGTGACTCGCGACTCACCGGGGAGCTGTTTTTT. Its translation is CASSDSRLTGELFF.